This is a list of T cell receptor beta chains from one sample in a study of OX40 agonist ivuxolimab in advanced cancers. Clones were read by immunoSEQ multiplex PCR, and TCRdb kept only the in-frame ones, dropping some. Of about 57,000 clones listed, 83% are singletons. The starting material was CD4+ or CD8+ T cells sorted from blood, obtained in a trial of the OX40 agonist ivuxolimab. The receptors stem from an adult with an advanced solid tumor such as melanoma, head and neck, liver or kidney cancer. The CDR3 runs from the conserved cysteine through the conserved F or W. A D gene is named only where the DNA matches it firmly. Expanded clones get a size class; other rows say once, few or many, or leave the size out.

v_call: TRBV7-2
clone_size: NA
d_call: TRBD2
j_call: TRBJ2-1
cdr3_aa: CASSLQAGGPPYNEQFF
cdr3_nt: TGTGCCAGCAGCTTACAAGCGGGAGGGCCCCCCTACAATGAGCAGTTCTTC

v_call: TRBV7-1
clone_size: NA
d_call: NA
j_call: TRBJ2-7
cdr3_aa: CASSTMGLYEQYF
cdr3_nt: TGTGCCAGCAGCACCATGGGCTTGTACGAGCAGTACTTC

v_call: TRBV5-1
clone_size: NA
d_call: TRBD1
j_call: TRBJ1-6
cdr3_aa: CASSLGQGGINSPLHF
cdr3_nt: TGCGCCAGCAGCTTGGGACAGGGAGGGATTAATTCACCCCTCCACTTT

v_call: TRBV2
clone_size: once
d_call: NA
j_call: TRBJ1-3
cdr3_aa: CASSMDSGNTIYF
cdr3_nt: TGTGCCAGCAGTATGGACTCTGGAAACACCATATATTTT

v_call: TRBV6-1
clone_size: once
d_call: NA
j_call: TRBJ1-1
cdr3_aa: CATAGDNTEAFF
cdr3_nt: TGTGCCACCGCCGGGGACAACACTGAAGCTTTCTTT

v_call: TRBV6-6
clone_size: NA
d_call: NA
j_call: TRBJ1-5
cdr3_aa: CASTPGPRSNQPQHF
cdr3_nt: TGTGCCAGCACCCCGGGACCCAGAAGCAATCAGCCCCAGCATTTT

v_call: TRBV25-1
clone_size: NA
d_call: NA
j_call: TRBJ1-1
cdr3_aa: CASSLEGARAFF
cdr3_nt: TGTGCCAGCAGCTTAGAAGGGGCCAGAGCTTTCTTT

v_call: TRBV5-1
clone_size: NA
d_call: TRBD2
j_call: TRBJ2-7
cdr3_aa: CASSLDGTSENYEQYF
cdr3_nt: TGCGCTAGCAGCTTGGACGGGACTAGCGAGAACTACGAGCAGTACTTC

v_call: TRBV11-2
clone_size: few
d_call: TRBD2
j_call: TRBJ2-3
cdr3_aa: CASSSPLAGGDTQYF
cdr3_nt: TGTGCCAGCAGCTCGCCCCTAGCGGGAGGGGATACGCAGTATTTT

v_call: TRBV27
clone_size: NA
d_call: NA
j_call: TRBJ2-5
cdr3_aa: CASSFQTQETQYF
cdr3_nt: TGTGCCAGCAGTTTCCAAACCCAAGAGACCCAGTACTTC

v_call: TRBV10-3
clone_size: NA
d_call: TRBD2
j_call: TRBJ2-3
cdr3_aa: CATEREDTQYF
cdr3_nt: TGTGCCACGGAGCGGGAGGATACGCAGTATTTT

v_call: TRBV11-2
clone_size: NA
d_call: NA
j_call: TRBJ2-4
cdr3_aa: CASSLDAGKNIQYF
cdr3_nt: TGTGCCAGCAGCTTAGATGCAGGGAAGAACATTCAGTACTTC

v_call: TRBV25-1
clone_size: NA
d_call: TRBD1
j_call: TRBJ2-4
cdr3_aa: CASSERDRSF
cdr3_nt: TGTGCCAGCAGTGAACGGGACAGGAGCTTC

v_call: TRBV18
clone_size: once
d_call: TRBD2
j_call: TRBJ2-1
cdr3_aa: CASSRRTSGRAGSYNEQFF
cdr3_nt: TGTGCCAGCTCACGAAGGACTAGCGGGAGGGCGGGCTCCTACAATGAGCAGTTCTTC

v_call: TRBV1
clone_size: NA
d_call: NA
j_call: TRBJ1-1
cdr3_aa: CTSSQDRGHLNTEAFF
cdr3_nt: TGCACCAGCAGCCAAGATCGAGGACACCTGAACACTGAAGCTTTCTTT

v_call: TRBV13
clone_size: NA
d_call: NA
j_call: TRBJ2-2
cdr3_aa: CASSPTVGELFF
cdr3_nt: TGTGCCAGCAGCCCGACGGTCGGGGAGCTGTTTTTT

v_call: TRBV19
clone_size: NA
d_call: NA
j_call: TRBJ1-5
cdr3_aa: CASSMGWGGAQPQHF
cdr3_nt: TGTGCCAGTAGTATGGGGTGGGGCGGCGCCCAGCCCCAGCATTTT

v_call: TRBV19
clone_size: once
d_call: TRBD1
j_call: TRBJ2-1
cdr3_aa: CASKPGTALAEQFF
cdr3_nt: TGTGCCAGTAAGCCAGGGACAGCGCTGGCTGAGCAGTTCTTC

v_call: TRBV10-1
clone_size: NA
d_call: TRBD1
j_call: TRBJ2-1
cdr3_aa: CASSPGQGREAYNEQFF
cdr3_nt: TGCGCCAGCTCCCCGGGACAGGGGCGAGAGGCCTACAATGAGCAGTTCTTC